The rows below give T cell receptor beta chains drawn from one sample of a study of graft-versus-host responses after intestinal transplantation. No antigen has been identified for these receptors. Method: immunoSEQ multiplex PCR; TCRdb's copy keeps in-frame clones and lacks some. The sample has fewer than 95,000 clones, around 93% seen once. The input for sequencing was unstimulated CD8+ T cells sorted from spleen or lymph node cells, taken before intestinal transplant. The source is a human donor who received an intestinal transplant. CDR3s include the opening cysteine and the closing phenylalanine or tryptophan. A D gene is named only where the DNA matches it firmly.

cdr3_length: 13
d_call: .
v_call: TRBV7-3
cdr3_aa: CASSLFGGDTQYF

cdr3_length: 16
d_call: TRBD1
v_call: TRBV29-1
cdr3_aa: CSVTYPRTGGVYEQYF

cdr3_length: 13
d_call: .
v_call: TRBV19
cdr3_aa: CASSILGGSEQYF

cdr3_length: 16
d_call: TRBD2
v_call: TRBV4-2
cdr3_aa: CASSQVTGGHQETQYF

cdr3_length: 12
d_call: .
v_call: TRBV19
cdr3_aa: CASSILQDEQFF

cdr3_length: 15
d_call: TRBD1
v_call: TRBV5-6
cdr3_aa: CASSGPGQTYNEQFF

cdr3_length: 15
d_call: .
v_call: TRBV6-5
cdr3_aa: CASSYRNTGTDTQYF

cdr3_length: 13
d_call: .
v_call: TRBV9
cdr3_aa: CASRSSANYGYTF

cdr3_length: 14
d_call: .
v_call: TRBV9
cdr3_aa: CASSSGSGRAEQYF

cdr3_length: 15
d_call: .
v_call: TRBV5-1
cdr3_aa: CASSPVGGGGTEAFF

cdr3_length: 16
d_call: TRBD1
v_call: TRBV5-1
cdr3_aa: CASSPTGTGLGNTIYF

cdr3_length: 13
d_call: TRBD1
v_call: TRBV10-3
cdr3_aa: CAVRQGAGDGYTF

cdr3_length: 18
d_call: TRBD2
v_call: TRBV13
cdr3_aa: CASSLGTSGRHSYNEQFF

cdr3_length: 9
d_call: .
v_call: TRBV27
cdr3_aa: CASILEQYF

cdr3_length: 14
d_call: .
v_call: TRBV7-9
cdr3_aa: CASSLVLAGNEQFF

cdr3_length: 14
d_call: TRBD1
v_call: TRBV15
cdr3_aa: CATSSTGDYQPQHF

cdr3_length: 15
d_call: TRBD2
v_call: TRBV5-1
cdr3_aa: CASSEWETSSYEQYF

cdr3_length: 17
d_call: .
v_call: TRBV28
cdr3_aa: CASSFRILFGGYNEQFF

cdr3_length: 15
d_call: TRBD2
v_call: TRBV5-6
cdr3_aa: CASSRELAGGLEQYF

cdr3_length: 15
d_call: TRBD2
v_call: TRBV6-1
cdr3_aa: CASVRLARDYNEQFF

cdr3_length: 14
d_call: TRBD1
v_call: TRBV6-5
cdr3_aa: CASSGGTGETEAFF

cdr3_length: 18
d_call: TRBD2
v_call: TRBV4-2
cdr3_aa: CASSQDSSGVINTGELFF

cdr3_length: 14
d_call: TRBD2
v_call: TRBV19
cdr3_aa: CASSMGTRYNEQFF

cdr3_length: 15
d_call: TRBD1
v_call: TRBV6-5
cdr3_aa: CASSGDRVGPGELFF